This T cell receptor (beta chain) was identified during a study of prognosis after radiotherapy for stage I lung cancer. Study context: More than ten patients' tumors were adenocarcinoma, and roughly seven patients' tumors were squamous cell carcinoma. Study-level results: There were reportedly differences in TRBV and TRBJ gene usage between patients with and without metastases. Reduced unique TCR clone counts were recorded after stereotactic body radiation therapy, with a median of 10,088 versus 6,861.

Worth noting for this clonotype: The antigen remains unidentified. A far larger clone is only one base removed, so a read error is likely.

Genomic DNA served as the source from which two-round multiplex PCR generated TCR beta CDR3 amplicons. With primers specific to each TRBV and TRBJ gene, the first-round PCR was performed. TCRdb independently ran MiXCR on the multiplex PCR reads; one entry per CDR3 protein. The sample has fewer than 40,000 distinct CDR3 sequences, around 48% seen once. The source is a donor older than 45 with non-small cell lung cancer. The material was PBMCs, obtained before or after stereotactic body radiation therapy (not recorded which).

The CDR3 region has the DNA TGTGCCAGCAGCACGGGACTAGCGGGGACCGGGGGGCTGTTTTTT. It translates to CASSTGLAGTGGLFF. This sequence joins TRBV7-9 and TRBJ2-2, with 13 bases matching TRBD2. Germline CDR1 is SEHNR and CDR2 is FQNEAQ (reference sequence). The CDR3 spans 15 residues.